Listed below are T cell receptor beta chains from one sample, sequenced in a study of PD-L1 blockade in urothelial cancer. Repertoires were generated with immunoSEQ multiplex PCR, while TCRdb's copy carries only in-frame clones and drops some. The profile shows 70,000 or so clones, 70% to 90% of them singletons. The specimen comprised PBMCs, sampled around atezolizumab (anti-PD-L1) treatment. All receptors come from a man aged 55 to 69 with urothelial cancer. The CDR3 runs from the conserved cysteine through the conserved F or W. The D gene is left open where the match is weak. Not every row has a clone size; where given, it reads once, few, many or a size class.

j_call v_call d_call clone_size cdr3_nt cdr3_aa
TRBJ2-7 TRBV7-2 TRBD1 . TGTGCCAGCAGTCGGACAGGGGACTCCCTCGAGCAGTACTTC CASSRTGDSLEQYF
TRBJ2-1 TRBV10-1 TRBD2 . TGCGCCAGCAGTGAGGTGTCTAGCGGGATAAATGAGCAGTTCTTC CASSEVSSGINEQFF
TRBJ2-1 TRBV10-1 TRBD2 . TGCGCCAGCAGTCCCCTCTCGACTAGCGGGAGTTACAATGAGCAGTTCTTC CASSPLSTSGSYNEQFF
TRBJ2-5 TRBV19 TRBD1 . TGTGCCAGTAGTTTCCGGGACAGGGGCGACGGTCTTACCCAGTACTTC CASSFRDRGDGLTQYF
TRBJ1-2 TRBV2 TRBD1 . TGTGCCAGCAGACTGGGACAGGGGGTGGATGGCTACACCTTC CASRLGQGVDGYTF
TRBJ2-2 TRBV28 . . TGTGCCAGCAGTTCCCTGGCCCTTAGCGGAGGGACCGGGGAGCTGTTTTTT CASSSLALSGGTGELFF
TRBJ1-1 TRBV19 TRBD1 few TGTGCCACGACACGGGACAGGTTATCTGAAGCTTTCTTT CATTRDRLSEAFF
TRBJ2-7 TRBV11-3 . . TGTGCCAGCAGCTTAGGAACAGGGAGGGCCTACGAGCAGTACTTC CASSLGTGRAYEQYF
TRBJ2-7 TRBV18 TRBD1 . TGTGCCAGCTCACCAGAGACAGGGGTCGGCGAGCAGTACTTC CASSPETGVGEQYF
TRBJ1-2 TRBV27 TRBD1 . TGTGCCAGCAGTTTATACGGGGACAGGGTGAATGGCTACACCTTC CASSLYGDRVNGYTF
TRBJ2-5 TRBV6-5 . once TGTGCCAGCAGTAACCTCCTGGGGGCGCGAGAGACCCAGTACTTC CASSNLLGARETQYF
TRBJ1-2 TRBV10-3 . . TGTGCCATCAGTGATTCCAGTACCTATGGCTACACCTTC CAISDSSTYGYTF
TRBJ2-7 TRBV28 TRBD1 . TGTGCCAGCAGGGAAACGGGACAGGGGGCCCCCCAGCAGTACTTC CASRETGQGAPQQYF
TRBJ1-5 TRBV10-3 TRBD1 . TGTGCCATCAGTGCAGGGGGAGAAAGCAATCAGCCCCAGCATTTT CAISAGGESNQPQHF
TRBJ2-1 TRBV27 TRBD1 medium-sized TGTGCCAGCAGTTTCCAACCCCTGGGACAGAACCCATACAATGAGCAGTTCTTC CASSFQPLGQNPYNEQFF
TRBJ2-3 TRBV4-1 . . TGCGCCAGCAGCCAAGGGCCAGATACGCAGTATTTT CASSQGPDTQYF
TRBJ2-1 TRBV2 TRBD2 . TGTGCCAGCAGGCTGACTAGCGGGGGGGCCTCCCATGAGCAGTTCTTC CASRLTSGGASHEQFF
TRBJ2-3 TRBV18 TRBD2 . TGTGCCAGCTCACCACGTGCTAGCGGGAGCGGGGGCACAGATACGCAGTATTTT CASSPRASGSGGTDTQYF
TRBJ2-7 TRBV6-5 . . TGTGCCAGCAGTTATATGGGGGCGCGGTCCTACGAGCAGTACTTC CASSYMGARSYEQYF
TRBJ2-1 TRBV28 TRBD2 . TGTGCCAGCAGTCCGACTAGCGGGGGATCCAATGAGCAGTTCTTC CASSPTSGGSNEQFF
TRBJ2-5 TRBV6-1 TRBD1 . TGTGCCAGCACTGACAGGGCTGATTCAACTAAAAAAGAGACCCAGTACTTC CASTDRADSTKKETQYF
TRBJ2-4 TRBV5-8 . . TGTGCCAGCAGCGCCACTCGGGAAGCCAAAAACATTCAGTACTTC CASSATREAKNIQYF
TRBJ1-4 TRBV7-2 TRBD1 . TGTGCCAGCAGCGACCGGGACAGGGGCGGAAAACTGTTTTTT CASSDRDRGGKLFF
TRBJ1-5 TRBV7-5 . . TGTGTCAGAAGCTCCGGCGGGGGCGGTGGGAAGAGGCCCCAGCATTTT CVRSSGGGGGKRPQHF
TRBJ1-2 TRBV29-1 TRBD1 . TGCAGCGTTGAAGATTCCCAGACAGGGGGCGCGGTCTATGGCTACACCTTC CSVEDSQTGGAVYGYTF
TRBJ2-3 TRBV10-3 . . TGTGCCATCAGGGACTACACCACTAGCACAGATACGCAGTATTTT CAIRDYTTSTDTQYF
TRBJ1-5 TRBV10-1 . . TGCGCCACCGAAGCGATACCGCACACCGATCAGCCCCAGCATTTT CATEAIPHTDQPQHF
TRBJ2-7 TRBV7-6 . . TGTGCCTCCGGGGGGGACAGCTCCTACGAGCAGTACTTC CASGGDSSYEQYF
TRBJ1-3 TRBV10-3 TRBD1 . TGTGCCATCAGTGTATCCAGGACAGGGGTGGAGAGTACCATATATTTT CAISVSRTGVESTIYF